The 5 T cell receptor beta chains presented below share a single source sample, sequenced in a study of CXCR3-negative and CXCR3-positive naive CD8 T cells. The TRB libraries of cDNA were built by UMI-labeled 5' RACE. TCRdb reanalyzed the 5' RACE reads, giving one entry per CDR3 protein sequence and no DNA. This sample's clone table lists over 95,000 distinct CDR3 sequences. The antigens these receptors bind are not known. Study-wide points: Comparison of naive cells showed more hydrophobic TRB CDR3s in CXCR3-positive than in CXCR3-negative naive cells.

The sequenced sample consisted of naive CXCR3+ CD8+ T cells from blood. The sample's subset: CD45RO-CCR7+CD27+CD95- naive CD8+ T cells expressing CXCR3 (TNR3+). These receptors came from a human donor in good health. Some clones in this sample may be carry-over from other donors' samples.

J is TRBJ1-2 and V is TRBV27; the D call from TCRdb, TRBD1, cannot be confirmed without DNA. Germline CDR1 MNHEY, CDR2 SMNVEV (reference sequence). The CDR3 runs 14 residues. The CDR3 loop reads CASSLSPQNYGYTF.

The J gene is TRBJ2-1, the V gene TRBV29-1; the TCRdb call, TRBD1, lacks DNA for checking. CDR1 and CDR2 (germline): SQVTM, ANQGSEA. CDR3 length: 14 residues. The CDR3 protein is CSVEGTGNVDEQFF.

The chain employs TRBV3-1 and TRBJ2-1; TCRdb indicates TRBD2, and absent DNA this call remains unverified. Germline V gene sequence: CDR1 LGHDT, CDR2 YNNKEL (reference sequence). The CDR3 contains 18 residues. Here the CDR3 reads CASSPGLAGGQGRNEQFF.

The chain joins TRBV18 to TRBJ2-7; the TCRdb D gene call, TRBD2, has no DNA to confirm it. In germline, CDR1 is KGHSH, CDR2 LQKENI. This CDR3 is 18 amino acids long. The CDR3 here is CASSPTSGRALGPYEQYF.

CDR3 sequence reads: CSVAGTTAGYEQYF. The rearrangement joins TRBV29-1 to TRBJ2-7; the TCRdb D gene call, TRBD2, has no DNA to confirm it. This CDR3 spans 14 amino acids. Germline CDR1 reads SQVTM; CDR2 reads ANQGSEA.